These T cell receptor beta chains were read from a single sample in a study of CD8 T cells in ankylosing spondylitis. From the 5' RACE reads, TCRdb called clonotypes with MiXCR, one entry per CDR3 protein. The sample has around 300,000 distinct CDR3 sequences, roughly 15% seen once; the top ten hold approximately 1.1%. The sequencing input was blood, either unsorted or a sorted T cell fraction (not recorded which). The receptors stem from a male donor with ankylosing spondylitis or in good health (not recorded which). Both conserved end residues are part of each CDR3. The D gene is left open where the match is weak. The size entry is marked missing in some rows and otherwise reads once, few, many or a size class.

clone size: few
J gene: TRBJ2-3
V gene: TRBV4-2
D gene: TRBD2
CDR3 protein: CASSLTSGRATIDTQYF
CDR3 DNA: TGTGCCAGCAGCCTGACTAGCGGGAGGGCCACGATAGATACGCAGTATTTT

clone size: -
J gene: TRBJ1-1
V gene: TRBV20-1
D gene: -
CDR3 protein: CSASDQTEAFF
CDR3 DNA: TGCAGTGCTAGCGACCAGACTGAAGCTTTCTTT

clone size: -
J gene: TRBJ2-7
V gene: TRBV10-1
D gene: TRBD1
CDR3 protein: CASSLDRVHEQYF
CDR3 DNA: TGCGCCAGCAGTTTGGACAGGGTCCACGAGCAGTACTTC

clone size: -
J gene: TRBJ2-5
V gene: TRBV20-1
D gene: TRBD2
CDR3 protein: CSARKLAGVYQETQYF
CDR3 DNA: TGCAGTGCTAGAAAGCTAGCGGGGGTGTACCAAGAGACCCAGTACTTC

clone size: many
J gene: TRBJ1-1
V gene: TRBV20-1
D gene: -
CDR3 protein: CSAERTDKQLPFF
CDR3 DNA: TGCAGTGCCGAGAGGACGGACAAGCAACTCCCTTTCTTT

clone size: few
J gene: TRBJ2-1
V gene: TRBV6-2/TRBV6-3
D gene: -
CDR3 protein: CASSPTFRSNEQFF
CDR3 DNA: TGTGCCAGCAGTCCCACCTTCCGGAGCAATGAGCAGTTCTTC

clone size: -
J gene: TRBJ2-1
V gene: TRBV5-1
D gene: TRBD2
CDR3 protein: CASSLRRLAVNEQFF
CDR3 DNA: TGCGCCAGCAGCTTGCGGAGACTAGCGGTAAATGAGCAGTTCTTC

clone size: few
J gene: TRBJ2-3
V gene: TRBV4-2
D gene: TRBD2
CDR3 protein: CASSQVAGGLRDTQYF
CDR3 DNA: TGTGCCAGCAGCCAAGTAGCGGGGGGCCTCCGAGATACGCAGTATTTT

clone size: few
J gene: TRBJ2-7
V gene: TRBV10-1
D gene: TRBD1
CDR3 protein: CASSQGAWSDEQYF
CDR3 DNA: TGCGCCAGCAGTCAGGGGGCCTGGAGCGACGAGCAGTACTTC

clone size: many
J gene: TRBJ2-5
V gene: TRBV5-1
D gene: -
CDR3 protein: CASSLGPQETQYF
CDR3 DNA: TGCGCCAGCAGCTTGGGACCCCAAGAGACCCAGTACTTC

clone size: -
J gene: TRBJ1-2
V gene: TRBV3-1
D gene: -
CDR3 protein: CASSLGRTYGYTF
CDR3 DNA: TGTGCCAGCAGCCTGGGACGGACCTATGGCTACACCTTC

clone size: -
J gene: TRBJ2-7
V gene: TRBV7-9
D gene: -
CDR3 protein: CASSLGGLLRHEQYF
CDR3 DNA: TGTGCCAGCAGCTTAGGGGGACTCCTAAGGCACGAGCAGTACTTC

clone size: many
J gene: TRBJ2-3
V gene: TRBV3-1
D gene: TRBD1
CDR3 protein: CASSPKRTGGRDTQYF
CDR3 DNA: TGTGCCAGCAGCCCAAAAAGGACAGGGGGACGTGATACGCAGTATTTT

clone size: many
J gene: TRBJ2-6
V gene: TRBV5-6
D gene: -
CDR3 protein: CASSFPSGANVLTF
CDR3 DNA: TGTGCCAGCAGCTTTCCATCTGGGGCCAACGTCCTGACTTTC

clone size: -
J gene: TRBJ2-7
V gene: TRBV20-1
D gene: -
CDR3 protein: CSASHRTQSYEQYF
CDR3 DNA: TGCAGTGCTTCCCACCGGACCCAGAGCTACGAGCAGTACTTC

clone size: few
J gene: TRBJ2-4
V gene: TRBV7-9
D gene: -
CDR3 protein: CASSLDSSLAKNIQYF
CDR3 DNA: TGTGCCAGCAGCTTGGATTCTTCTCTAGCCAAAAACATTCAGTACTTC

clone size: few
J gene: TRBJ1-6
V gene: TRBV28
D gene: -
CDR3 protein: CASVPGGINSPLHF
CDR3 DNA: TGTGCCAGCGTTCCGGGGGGAATTAATTCACCCCTCCACTTT

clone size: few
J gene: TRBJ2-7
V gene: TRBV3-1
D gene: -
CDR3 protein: CASSQGIYEQYF
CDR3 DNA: TGTGCCAGCAGCCAAGGTATCTACGAGCAGTACTTC

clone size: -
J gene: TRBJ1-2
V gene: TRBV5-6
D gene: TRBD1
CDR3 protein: CASSLWDRVYGYTF
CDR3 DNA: TGTGCCAGCAGCTTGTGGGACAGGGTCTATGGCTACACCTTC

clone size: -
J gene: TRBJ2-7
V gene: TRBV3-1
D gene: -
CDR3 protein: CASSLGEYEQYF
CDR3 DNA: TGTGCCAGCAGTCTTGGGGAATACGAGCAGTACTTC

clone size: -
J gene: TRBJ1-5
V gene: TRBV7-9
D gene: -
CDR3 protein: CASSLVGPEVGNQPQHF
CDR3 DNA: TGTGCCAGCAGCTTAGTAGGCCCCGAGGTGGGGAATCAGCCCCAGCATTTT

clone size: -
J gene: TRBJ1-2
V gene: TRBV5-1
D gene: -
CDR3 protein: CASSLEGTGGYTF
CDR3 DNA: TGCGCCAGCAGCTTGGAGGGTACAGGTGGCTACACCTTC

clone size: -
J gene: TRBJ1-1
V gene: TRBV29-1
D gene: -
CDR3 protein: CSVEDGAFF
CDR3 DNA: TGCAGCGTTGAAGATGGAGCTTTCTTT

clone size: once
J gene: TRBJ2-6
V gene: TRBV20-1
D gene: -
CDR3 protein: CSARDGAGSFSGANVLTF
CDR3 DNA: TGCAGTGCTAGAGATGGGGCAGGGTCCTTCTCTGGGGCCAACGTCCTGACTTTC

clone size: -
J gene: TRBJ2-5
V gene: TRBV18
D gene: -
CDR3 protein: CASSPVVQETQYF
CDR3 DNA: TGTGCCAGCTCCCCCGTCGTACAAGAGACCCAGTACTTC

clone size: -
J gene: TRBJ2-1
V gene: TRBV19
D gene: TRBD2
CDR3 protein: CAIAGGSSYNEQFF
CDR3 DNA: TGTGCCATTGCGGGAGGGAGCTCCTACAATGAGCAGTTCTTC

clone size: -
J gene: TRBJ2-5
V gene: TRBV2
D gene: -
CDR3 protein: CASRQTGFETQYF
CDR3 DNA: TGTGCCAGCAGACAAACAGGGTTCGAGACCCAGTACTTC

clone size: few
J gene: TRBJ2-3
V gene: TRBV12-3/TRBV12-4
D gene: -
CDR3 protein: CASSTTGRDTDTQYF
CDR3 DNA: TGTGCCAGCAGTACGACAGGGCGGGACACAGATACGCAGTATTTT

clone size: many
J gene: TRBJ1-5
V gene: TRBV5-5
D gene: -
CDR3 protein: CASSPSGRDQPQHF
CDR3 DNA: TGTGCCAGCAGCCCTTCCGGGCGGGATCAGCCCCAGCATTTT